This is a list of T cell receptor beta chains from one sample in a study of Graves' ophthalmopathy and Graves' hyperthyroidism. In TCRdb, the multiplex PCR reads were re-called with MiXCR into one record per CDR3 protein. The sample lists 350,000 to 450,000 distinct CDR3 sequences; about 16% were seen once. The specimen was peripheral blood. Receptor source: a woman between 18 and 29 years old with Graves' ophthalmopathy. CDR3s include the opening cysteine and the closing phenylalanine or tryptophan. Expanded clones get a size class; other rows say once, few or many, or leave the size out.

V,size,CDR3
TRBV12-3/TRBV12-4,many,CASNTLGQTTTGELFF
TRBV30,many,CAWSRKGQGNTEAFF
TRBV11-2,many,CASSWVLSRRAYAGELFF
TRBV20-1,.,CSAPGTGSSPLHF
TRBV28,.,CASSLVLLGQAPFIYGYTF
TRBV30,many,CAWSDGTHQPQHF
TRBV19,many,CASSPGTGGGQPQHF
TRBV6-2/TRBV6-3,many,CATCPTSSFYEQYF
TRBV7-8,many,CASSLGYGTSGTGKNTGELFF
TRBV14,many,CASSQVQKGLAASRAQYF
TRBV11-2,many,CASSLGTVYTF
TRBV20-1,many,CSARAGPSRGEAFF
TRBV10-1,many,CASSYDMNTEAFF
TRBV28,many,CASSWRGVQLGAFF
TRBV28,many,CASSLDSKYGYTF
TRBV12-3/TRBV12-4,.,CASSLSGQGVGNTEAFF
TRBV6-1,.,CASSQDSYFSGNTIYF
TRBV4-2,few,CASSQDDGQGIPLHF
TRBV10-3,many,CAISESTGSYEQYF
TRBV6-2/TRBV6-3,many,CASSSQISGALGETQYF
TRBV12-3/TRBV12-4,many,CASSLNLGPQHF
TRBV6-5,many,CASSYSGPSLASYEQYF